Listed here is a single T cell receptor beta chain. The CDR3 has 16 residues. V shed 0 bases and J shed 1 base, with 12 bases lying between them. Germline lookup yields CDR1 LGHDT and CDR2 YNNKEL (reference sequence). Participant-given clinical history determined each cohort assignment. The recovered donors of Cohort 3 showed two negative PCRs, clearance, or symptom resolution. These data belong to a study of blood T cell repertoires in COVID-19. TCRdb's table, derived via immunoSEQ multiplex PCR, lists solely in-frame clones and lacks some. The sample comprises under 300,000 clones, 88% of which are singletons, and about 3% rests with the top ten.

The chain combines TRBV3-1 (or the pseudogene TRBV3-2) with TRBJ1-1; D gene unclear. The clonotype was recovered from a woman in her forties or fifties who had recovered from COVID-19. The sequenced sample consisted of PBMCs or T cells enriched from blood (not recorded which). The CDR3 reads CASSQEIGDRNTEAFF. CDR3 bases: TGTGCCAGCAGCCAAGAGATCGGAGATCGGAACACTGAAGCTTTCTTT.